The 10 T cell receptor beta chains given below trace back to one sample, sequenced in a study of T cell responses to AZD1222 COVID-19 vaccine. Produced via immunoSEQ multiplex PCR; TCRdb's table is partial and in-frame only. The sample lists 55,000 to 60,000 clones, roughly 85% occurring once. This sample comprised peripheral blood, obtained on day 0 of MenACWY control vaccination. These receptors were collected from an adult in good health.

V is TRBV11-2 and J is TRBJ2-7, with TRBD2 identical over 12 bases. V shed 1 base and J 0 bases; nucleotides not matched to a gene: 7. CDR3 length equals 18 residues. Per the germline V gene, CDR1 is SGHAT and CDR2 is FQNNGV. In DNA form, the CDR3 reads TGTGCCAGCAGCTTAGTGGGGACTAGCGGGCCACTCTCCTACGAGCAGTACTTC. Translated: CASSLVGTSGPLSYEQYF. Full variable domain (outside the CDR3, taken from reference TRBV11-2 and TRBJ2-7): EAGVAQSPRYKIIEKRQSVAFWCNPISGHATLYWYQQILGQGPKLLIQFQNNGVVDDSQLPKDRFSAERLKGVDSTLKIQPAKLEDSAVYLCASSLVGTSGPLSYEQYFGPGTRLTVT.

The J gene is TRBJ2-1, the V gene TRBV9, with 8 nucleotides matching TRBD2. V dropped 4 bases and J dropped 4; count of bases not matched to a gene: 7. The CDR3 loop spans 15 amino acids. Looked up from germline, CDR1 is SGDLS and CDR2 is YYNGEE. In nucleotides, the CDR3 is TGTGCCAGCAGCTATAGCGGGAACCTTTACAATGAGCAGTTCTTC. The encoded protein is CASSYSGNLYNEQFF.

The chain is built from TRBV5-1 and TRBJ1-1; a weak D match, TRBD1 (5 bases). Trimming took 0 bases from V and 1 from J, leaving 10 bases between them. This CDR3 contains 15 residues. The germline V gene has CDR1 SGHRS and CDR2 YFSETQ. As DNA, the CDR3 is TGCGCCAGCAGCTTGGTCATAGGGGCGAACACTGAAGCTTTCTTT. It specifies CASSLVIGANTEAFF.

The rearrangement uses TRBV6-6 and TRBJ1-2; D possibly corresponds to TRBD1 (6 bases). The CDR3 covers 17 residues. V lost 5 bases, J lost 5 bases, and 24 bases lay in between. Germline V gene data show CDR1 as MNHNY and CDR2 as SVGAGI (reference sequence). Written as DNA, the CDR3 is TGTGCCAGCAGTCCCCTCACTCTGGGGGCGCGAGGGTATGGCTACACCTTC. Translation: CASSPLTLGARGYGYTF.

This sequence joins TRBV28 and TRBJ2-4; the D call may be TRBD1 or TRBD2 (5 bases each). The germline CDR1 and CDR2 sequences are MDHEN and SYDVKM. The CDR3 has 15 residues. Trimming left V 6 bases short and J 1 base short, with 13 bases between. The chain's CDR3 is CASSTGTPAKNIQYF. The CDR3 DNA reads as TGTGCCAGCAGCACCGGGACGCCCGCCAAAAACATTCAGTACTTC.

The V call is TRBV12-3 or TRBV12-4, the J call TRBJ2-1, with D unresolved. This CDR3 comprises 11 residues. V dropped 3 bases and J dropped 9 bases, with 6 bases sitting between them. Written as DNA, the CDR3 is TGTGCCAGCAGTTTTGGTACTGAGCAGTTCTTC. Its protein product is CASSFGTEQFF.

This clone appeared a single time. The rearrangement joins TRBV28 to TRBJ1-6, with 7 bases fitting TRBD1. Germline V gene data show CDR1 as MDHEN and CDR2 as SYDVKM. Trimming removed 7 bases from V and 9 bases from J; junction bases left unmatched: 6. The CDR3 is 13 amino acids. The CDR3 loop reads CASIRDSLSPLHF. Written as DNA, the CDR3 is TGTGCCAGCATTCGGGACAGCCTTTCACCCCTCCACTTT.

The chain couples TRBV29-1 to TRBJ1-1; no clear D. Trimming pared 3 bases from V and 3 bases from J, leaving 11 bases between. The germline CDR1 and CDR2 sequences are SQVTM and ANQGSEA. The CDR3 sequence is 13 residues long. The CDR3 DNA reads TGCAGCGTTGATGGAAAACCCGACACTGAAGCTTTCTTT. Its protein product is CSVDGKPDTEAFF.

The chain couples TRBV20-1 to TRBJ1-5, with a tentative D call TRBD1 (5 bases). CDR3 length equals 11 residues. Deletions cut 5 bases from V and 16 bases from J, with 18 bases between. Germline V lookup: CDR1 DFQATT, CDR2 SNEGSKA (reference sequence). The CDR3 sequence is CSASASPDIHF. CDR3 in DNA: TGCAGTGCTTCCGCCAGCCCGGACATACATTTT.

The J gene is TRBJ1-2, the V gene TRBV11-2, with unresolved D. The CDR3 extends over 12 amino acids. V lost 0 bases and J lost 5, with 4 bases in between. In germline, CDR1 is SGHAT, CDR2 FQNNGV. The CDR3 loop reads CASSLDRYGYTF. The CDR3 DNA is TGTGCCAGCAGCTTAGACAGATATGGCTACACCTTC.